Shown below are 22 T cell receptor beta chains from a single sample sequenced in a study of cytomegalovirus exposure and HLA in healthy donors. Amplification used 60 Vbeta primers and 13 Jbeta primers. Method: immunoSEQ multiplex PCR; TCRdb's copy keeps in-frame clones and lacks some. Of around 61,000 clones listed, about 80% were seen once; the top ten hold about 1.5%. Sequencing was performed on PBMCs. These TCRs come from a man aged 40-49 years in good health and CMV-seronegative.

The chain recombines TRBV6-5 with TRBJ2-5; 8 nucleotides agree with TRBD1. Germline-derived CDR1 and CDR2 are MNHEY and SVGAGI. With 6 bases clipped from V and 5 bases from J, the junction kept 11 bases outside the gene matches. This CDR3 contains 15 residues. The CDR3 DNA reads as TGTGCCAGCAGCCCCGGGGACAGGTTTCAGGAGACCCAGTACTTC. It encodes CASSPGDRFQETQYF.

The V call is TRBV7-8, the J call TRBJ2-7; 9 positions match TRBD1. CDR1 and CDR2 (germline): SGHVS, FQNEAQ. After removal of 5 bases from V and 5 bases from J, the junction contained 7 bases not matched to a gene. CDR3 size: 14 residues. DNA of the CDR3: TGTGCCAGCAGCCCGGGACAGGGTTACCACGAGCAGTACTTC. This gives the protein CASSPGQGYHEQYF.

V and J are TRBV27 and TRBJ1-3; no clear D. The CDR3 runs 13 residues. With 9 bases removed from V and 4 bases from J, the gap between germline ends came to 13 bases. Germline values: CDR1 MNHEY, CDR2 SMNVEV (reference sequence). The CDR3 region is CASGSGAGNTIYF. The CDR3 region has the DNA TGTGCCAGTGGCTCGGGTGCCGGAAACACCATATATTTT.

A single count supports this clone. The V and J genes are TRBV27 and TRBJ2-3, with 7 bases aligning to TRBD1. Germline CDR1 and CDR2: MNHEY and SMNVEV (reference sequence). The CDR3 covers 14 residues. With V trimmed by 2 bases and J by 4 bases, 3 bases remained unmatched. CDR3 sequence: CASSLDRAADTQYF. The CDR3 DNA follows: TGTGCCAGCAGTTTAGACAGGGCGGCAGATACGCAGTATTTT.

The CDR3 nucleotides read TGTGCCATCAGTTACGACAGGGGGAACACCGGGGAGCTGTTTTTT. Translated: CAISYDRGNTGELFF. This sequence joins TRBV10-3 and TRBJ2-2, with 8 positions matching TRBD1. The V gene's germline CDR1 is ENHRY and CDR2 SYGVKD. Losses at the gene ends were 5 bases for V and 1 base for J; bases not matched to a gene: 3. The CDR3 consists of 15 residues.

In this sample, this clone turned up a few times. The V and J genes are TRBV18 and TRBJ2-1; 9 nucleotides agree with TRBD2. With V trimmed by 2 bases and J by 9 bases, 2 bases remained unmatched. CDR3 length: 13 amino acids. CDR1 and CDR2 (germline): KGHSH, LQKENI. The CDR3 DNA reads as TGTGCCAGCTCACCAGGACTAGCGATTGAGCAGTTCTTC. This codes for CASSPGLAIEQFF.

The chain is built from TRBV5-1 and TRBJ1-2, with D possibly TRBD1 on 5 matching bases. There are 14 residues in the CDR3. CDR1 SGHRS and CDR2 YFSETQ come from the germline V gene. V lost 0 bases and J lost 8, with 14 bases in between. The CDR3 region has the DNA TGCGCCAGCAGCTTGGAGGCGGGGACCGGAGGCTACACCTTC. Amino acids: CASSLEAGTGGYTF.

CDR3 sequence reads: CASSSWGQGANGYTF. The CDR3 DNA reads TGTGCCAGCAGCTCCTGGGGGCAGGGGGCGAATGGCTACACCTTC. This chain links TRBV5-4 with TRBJ1-2, with TRBD1 identical over 8 bases. The V and J ends lost 3 bases and 6 bases, in that order; junction bases with no gene match: 10. The CDR3 is 15 amino acids. Germline V gene data show CDR1 as SGHNT and CDR2 as YYREEE (reference sequence).

CDR3 residues: CASSLSGARGTGELFF. As DNA, the CDR3 is TGTGCCAGCAGCCTCAGCGGGGCTCGCGGCACCGGGGAGCTGTTTTTT. The chain is built from TRBV7-3 and TRBJ2-2; 7 bases agree with TRBD2. The germline V gene has CDR1 SGHTA and CDR2 FQGTGA. With V trimmed by 5 bases and J by 4 bases, 10 bases remained unmatched. The CDR3 totals 16 residues.

This clone has a single count. This chain joins TRBV5-4 and TRBJ1-6, with 9 bases identical to TRBD1. Germline V CDR1 and CDR2: SGHNT, YYREEE (reference sequence). The length of the CDR3 is 15 residues. The junction had 5 bases not matched to a gene; V was cut back by 3 bases and J by 7 bases. The CDR3 DNA follows: TGTGCCAGCAGCTCAATAGACAGGGGGAATTCACCCCTCCACTTT. It specifies CASSSIDRGNSPLHF.

J is TRBJ1-2 and V is TRBV30; no definite D call. Germline V CDR1 and CDR2: GTSNPN, SVGIG (reference sequence). This CDR3 spans 16 amino acids. Trimming shortened V by 2 bases and J by 1 base, and 17 bases separated the two germline ends. CDR3: CAWSPPTATFNYGYTF. In DNA form, the CDR3 reads TGTGCCTGGAGTCCTCCAACAGCAACCTTTAACTATGGCTACACCTTC.

The chain links TRBV6-5 to TRBJ1-5; TRBD1 agrees at 8 bases. Per the germline V gene, CDR1 is MNHEY and CDR2 is SVGAGI. The V gene end was trimmed by 6 bases and the J gene end by 3 bases; junction bases not matched to a gene: 7. The CDR3 runs to 15 residues. The CDR3 DNA is TGTGCCAGCAGGTCCGGGACAGGAATCAATCAGCCCCAGCATTTT. The encoded protein is CASRSGTGINQPQHF.

This clone has more than one count but fewer than ten. This chain links TRBV5-6 with TRBJ2-3; maybe TRBD2 (5 bases). V was clipped by 5 bases and J by 9 bases, with 22 bases between them. Germline assignment: CDR1 SGHDT and CDR2 YYEEEE. This CDR3 comprises 15 residues. The CDR3 sequence is CASRSGLQATFTQYF. The CDR3 nucleotides read TGTGCCAGCAGATCAGGACTCCAGGCGACCTTCACGCAGTATTTT. Full variable domain (rest looked up from reference TRBV5-6 and TRBJ2-3): DAGVTQSPTHLIKTRGQQVTLRCSPKSGHDTVSWYQQALGQGPQFIFQYYEEEERQRGNFPDRFSGHQFPNYSSELNVNALLLGDSALYLCASRSGLQATFTQYFGPGTRLTVL.

The chain is built from TRBV6-5 and TRBJ2-2, with D hard to call. This CDR3 region has 13 residues. Trimming pared 3 bases from V and 7 bases from J, leaving 9 bases between. Germline values: CDR1 MNHEY, CDR2 SVGAGI. CDR3 residues: CASSYGTGGELFF. CDR3 nucleotides: TGTGCCAGCAGTTATGGAACGGGCGGGGAGCTGTTTTTT.

This clone was picked up a small number of times. The chain's CDR3 is CAWSPPVGRELFF. DNA for the CDR3: TGTGCCTGGAGCCCTCCCGTGGGGCGGGAGCTGTTTTTT. V and J are TRBV30 and TRBJ2-2, with D tentatively TRBD1 (5 bases). V lost 3 bases to trimming and J lost 9 bases, with 14 bases between them. Germline V CDR1 and CDR2: GTSNPN, SVGIG (reference sequence). The CDR3 runs 13 residues.

The chain recombines TRBV2 with TRBJ1-2, with 9 nucleotides matching TRBD1. CDR1 SNHLY and CDR2 FYNNEI come from the germline V gene. The CDR3 sequence is 15 residues long. The J segment lost 2 bases and the V segment lost 2 bases, leaving 3 bases of the junction unmatched. In DNA form, the CDR3 reads TGTGCCAGCAGTGAAACCGGGACAGGGAACTATGGCTACACCTTC. Amino acids: CASSETGTGNYGYTF. Using reference TRBV2 and TRBJ1-2 for the parts outside the CDR3, the full variable domain is EPEVTQTPSHQVTQMGQEVILRCVPISNHLYFYWYRQILGQKVEFLVSFYNNEISEKSEIFDDQFSVERPDGSNFTLKIRSTKLEDSAMYFCASSETGTGNYGYTFGSGTRLTVV.

The gene calls are TRBV9 and TRBJ2-1, with TRBD1 matching 9 bases. Per the germline V gene, CDR1 is SGDLS and CDR2 is YYNGEE. This CDR3 comprises 16 residues. V lost 3 bases, J lost 7 bases, and 11 bases stayed unmatched. CDR3: CASSATGTGFSNEQFF. The CDR3 region has the DNA TGTGCCAGCAGCGCCACCGGGACAGGGTTCTCGAATGAGCAGTTCTTC.

CDR3 region: CASSDLGRVDTEAFF. The CDR3 DNA reads TGCGCCAGCAGTGATCTGGGCAGGGTTGACACTGAAGCTTTCTTT. The rearrangement joins TRBV10-2 to TRBJ1-1; a possible D gene is TRBD1 (5 bases). This CDR3 has 15 residues. Germline CDR1 reads WSHSY; CDR2 reads SAAADI. V lost 3 bases and J lost 3, with 14 bases in between.

In the case of this clone: A read error may produce the germline difference seen at one junction end. V and J are TRBV7-2 and TRBJ2-3; 11 bases agree with TRBD1. Germline V CDR1 and CDR2: SGHTA, FQGNSA. The CDR3 has 14 residues. DNA for the CDR3: TGTGCCAGCAGCTTAGTACCCCTACCGGGACAGGGGGATTTT. This codes for CASSLVPLPGQGDF.

This clone is labeled as medium-sized. This chain connects TRBV5-6 to TRBJ1-4, with TRBD1 identical over 8 bases. The CDR3 spans 14 residues. Germline V lookup: CDR1 SGHDT, CDR2 YYEEEE. Trimming cost V 4 bases and J 6 bases; bases outside gene matches: 5. The CDR3 DNA sequence: TGTGCCAGCAGCCCGGCAGGGGGCTATGAAAAACTGTTTTTT. This codes for CASSPAGGYEKLFF.

This rearrangement joins TRBV5-8 to TRBJ2-1; D is possibly TRBD1 (5 bases). Deletions cut 4 bases from V and 0 bases from J, with 14 bases between. The CDR3 runs 16 residues. CDR1 is SGHTS, CDR2 YDEGEE, per germline. The CDR3 sequence is CASSLHRLFSYNEQFF. CDR3 nucleotides: TGTGCCAGCAGCCTACACAGGCTATTCTCCTACAATGAGCAGTTCTTC. The full variable domain, in which reference TRBV5-8 and TRBJ2-1 provide the parts outside the CDR3, is EAGVTQSPTHLIKTRGQQATLRCSPISGHTSVYWYQQALGLGLQFLLWYDEGEERNRGNFPPRFSGRQFPNYSSELNVNALELEDSALYLCASSLHRLFSYNEQFFGPGTRLTVL.

The rearrangement uses TRBV7-9 and TRBJ2-3; tentative D call: TRBD2 (6 bases). Trimming took 5 bases from V and 2 from J, leaving 11 bases between them. The germline V gene has CDR1 SEHNR and CDR2 FQNEAQ (reference sequence). The CDR3 spans 14 residues. The CDR3 is CASSRRGITDTQYF. The CDR3 DNA follows: TGTGCCAGCAGCCGCCGCGGGATCACAGATACGCAGTATTTT.